Listed here is a single TCR beta chain. Its antigen is unidentified. The CDR3 totals 14 residues. V was pared by 5 bases and J by 11 bases, with 21 bases between. Germline lookup yields CDR1 MNHEY and CDR2 SVGAGI. This sample is drawn from a study of cytomegalovirus exposure and HLA in healthy donors. Study information: The study placed about 86% of its approximately 360 genotyped donors in the Caucasian-associated ancestry cluster.

It was with 60 Vbeta and 13 Jbeta primers that the PCR ran. The data were produced by immunoSEQ multiplex PCR, yet TCRdb's version contains in-frame clones alone and is incomplete. The listing contains 130,000 to 150,000 clones. Findings and limits, study-wide: It emerged from a later analysis that several of the most significant clusters appeared to be linked to common viral pathogens. Association of a missense DCLRE1C variant with TCR beta V- and J-gene trimming was reported in a later analysis.

The receptor comes from a woman between 45 and 60 years old in good health and CMV-seronegative. The sequenced sample consisted of PBMCs. J is TRBJ1-2 and V is TRBV6-5; possibly TRBD1 for D (6 bases). The CDR3 loop reads CASSPSLTIGGYTF. CDR3 DNA: TGTGCCAGCAGTCCCTCCCTTACAATAGGGGGTTACACCTTC.